This T cell receptor beta chain was obtained from a study of cytotoxic CD8 clonotypes in ibrutinib-treated CLL. In the study overall: Sample averages reached about 260,000 productive templates and almost 95,000 productive rearrangements.

Germline V gene data show CDR1 as WSHSY and CDR2 as SAAADI. The junction had 15 bases not matched to a gene; V was cut back by 6 bases and J by 4 bases. This CDR3 comprises 16 residues. Genomic DNA (roughly 2 micrograms) was obtained from cryopreserved PBMCs for construction of TCR beta libraries. The data were produced by immunoSEQ multiplex PCR, yet TCRdb's version contains in-frame clones alone and is incomplete. The sample lists some 200,000 clones, 79% occurring once. This clonotype originated in a human donor with chronic lymphocytic leukemia. The chain joins TRBV10-2 to TRBJ2-7; 7 bases map to TRBD2. Sequenced material: PBMCs, taken after 12 months of ibrutinib treatment. CDR3 sequence: CASSLRLSGTLYEQYF. DNA of the CDR3: TGCGCCAGCAGCCTACGACTGAGCGGGACGCTTTACGAGCAGTACTTC.